This record covers a single T cell receptor (beta chain). Its antigen remains unknown. PCR was performed using 60 Vbeta and 13 Jbeta primers. Produced via immunoSEQ multiplex PCR; TCRdb's table is partial and in-frame only. The data contain 120,000 or so clones, around 80% of them seen just once; the ten biggest clones take up roughly a tenth. This specimen belongs to a study of cytomegalovirus exposure and HLA in healthy donors. Notes on the study in general: There were some public TCRs occurring in many donors, but most TCR sequences were rare. It was reported that TCR beta sequences correctly inferred the HLA-A and HLA-B alleles for most subjects. As a later analysis showed, several of the most significant clusters appeared to be linked to common viral pathogens.

The receptor comes from a man aged 25 to 40 in good health and CMV-seropositive. Sequenced input: PBMCs.

CDR3 nucleotide sequence: TGTGCCAGTAGTATAGGGCAGGCGAGCTCCTACGAGCAGTACTTC. Protein product: CASSIGQASSYEQYF. This chain links TRBV19 with TRBJ2-7, with D unresolved. The germline V gene encodes CDR1 LNHDA and CDR2 SQIVND (reference sequence). Trimming removed 1 base from V and 0 bases from J, with 10 bases in between. The CDR3 is made up of 15 amino acids.